These T cell receptor beta chains were read from a single sample in a study of T cell responses to AZD1222 COVID-19 vaccine. Sequencing used immunoSEQ multiplex PCR; TCRdb keeps in-frame clones, though not all of them. The table shows approximately 100,000 clones, with 92% occurring only once. The material was peripheral blood, obtained on day 0 of AZD1222 vaccination. Every receptor here comes from an adult in good health. CDR3s leave out the opening cysteine and the closing phenylalanine or tryptophan. Fields, in order: CDR3 protein, V gene.

CDR3: ASSGSGANVLT
V: TRBV19

CDR3: ASSLAQGALSEQY
V: TRBV5-1

CDR3: ASSVDGRTRGNTIY
V: TRBV9

CDR3: AWSDRPRLGRADTQY
V: TRBV30

CDR3: ASSFAPGQYNTEAF
V: TRBV7-6

CDR3: ASGLEENTEAF
V: TRBV12-5

CDR3: ASAPGGTGNTIY
V: TRBV5-1

CDR3: AWSSWGLYGYT
V: TRBV30

CDR3: ASSLKVKGNQPQH
V: TRBV7-8

CDR3: SASGRTEAF
V: TRBV20-1

CDR3: ASGNPNSPLH
V: TRBV7-2

CDR3: ASSPSSKGNYYGYT
V: TRBV5-6

CDR3: ASSIGAVYNEQF
V: TRBV19

CDR3: ASSLGIQGAVGNTIY
V: TRBV7-9

CDR3: ASSFPGGDYNEQF
V: TRBV7-8

CDR3: ASSFLAAGNEQF
V: TRBV5-1

CDR3: ASSPRGHLTYEQY
V: TRBV21-1

CDR3: ASSEARGKKVF
V: TRBV2

CDR3: ASSETTYEQY
V: TRBV6-1

CDR3: ASRYRGPENTEAF
V: TRBV5-1

CDR3: ASSMGASGTLGEQF
V: TRBV19